This T cell receptor (beta chain) comes out of a study of radiotherapy plus CTLA-4 blockade in lung cancer. Trimming shortened V by 5 bases and J by 2 bases, and 25 bases separated the two germline ends. The CDR3 runs to 19 residues. Germline V gene lookup returns CDR1 GTSNPN and CDR2 SVGIG (reference sequence). This clone was counted once. The antigen remains unidentified. Clones were read by immunoSEQ multiplex PCR, and TCRdb kept only the in-frame ones, dropping some. Among about 90,000 clones listed, under 85% were seen once. Study results and caveats: Reports state that early shifts in blood T cell clones, with interferon-beta, best predicted response. Clones of tumor-derived TCRs expanded in blood after radiotherapy plus ipilimumab.

The receptor's source is a human donor with non-small cell lung cancer that progressed on radiotherapy plus ipilimumab. The sample here was peripheral blood, taken from a patient treated with radiotherapy plus ipilimumab. This chain links TRBV30 with TRBJ2-6; D call uncertain. CDR3 sequence (DNA): TGTGCCTGGGGTCCTTCCCCATTATCAGGACCCGCTGGGGCCAACGTCCTGACTTTC. Protein sequence: CAWGPSPLSGPAGANVLTF.